Below are 23 T cell receptor beta chains sequenced from a single sample in a study of cytomegalovirus exposure and HLA in healthy donors. Researchers ran the PCR with 60 Vbeta and 13 Jbeta primers. Method: immunoSEQ multiplex PCR; TCRdb's copy keeps in-frame clones and lacks some. The profile shows 140,000 to 150,000 clones, around 78% of them singletons. Sequencing used PBMCs. The receptors come from a woman between 18 and 30 years old in good health and CMV-seropositive.

This chain joins TRBV6-1 and TRBJ1-1; 8 bases match TRBD1. V shed 4 bases and J 1 base; nucleotides not matched to a gene: 5. The CDR3 is 15 residues long. Germline lookup yields CDR1 MNHNS and CDR2 SASEGT. The CDR3: CASSAQGAGNTEAFF. CDR3 coding DNA: TGTGCCAGCAGTGCCCAGGGGGCCGGGAACACTGAAGCTTTCTTT.

This chain links TRBV29-1 with TRBJ1-2; D is ambiguous. CDR1 is SQVTM and CDR2 is ANQGSEA in the germline V gene. The CDR3 is 13 amino acids. V was shortened by 4 bases and J by 4 bases, with 13 bases between the two germline ends. The CDR3 loop is CSVVDGAGYGYTF. CDR3 sequence (DNA): TGCAGCGTTGTTGACGGAGCGGGCTATGGCTACACCTTC.

The rearrangement uses TRBV7-8 and TRBJ1-1, with D unclear. The CDR3 loop spans 11 amino acids. Trimming left V 3 bases short and J 7 bases short, with 6 bases between. Germline V CDR1 and CDR2: SGHVS, FQNEAQ. CDR3 sequence: CASSLFSEAFF. The CDR3 DNA follows: TGTGCCAGCAGCTTGTTTAGTGAAGCTTTCTTT.

Turning to this clone: Mismatch with germline at one junction end may stem from a read error. The chain combines TRBV7-9 with TRBJ1-4; 8 bases are a match to TRBD1. The germline V gene has CDR1 SEHNR and CDR2 FQNEAQ (reference sequence). This CDR3 is built from 15 residues. CDR3 loop: CSSSSGTGINEKLFF. The DNA for the CDR3 is TGTTCCAGCAGCTCTGGGACAGGTATTAATGAAAAACTGTTTTTT.

This chain links TRBV5-6 with TRBJ2-1; tentatively, D is TRBD1 (5 bases). Germline-derived CDR1 and CDR2 are SGHDT and YYEEEE. V was cut by 2 bases and J by 4 bases, with 16 bases left in between. The CDR3 runs 16 residues. The CDR3 spells CASSFTQGPRYNEQFF. The DNA for the CDR3 is TGTGCCAGCAGCTTCACTCAGGGCCCCAGGTACAATGAGCAGTTCTTC.

The rearrangement joins TRBV7-9 to TRBJ1-2; tentatively, D is TRBD1 (5 bases). The CDR3 length is 14 residues. Germline V gene data show CDR1 as SEHNR and CDR2 as FQNEAQ (reference sequence). Trimming stripped 6 bases from V and 1 base from J, with 12 bases between. The CDR3 coding sequence is TGTGCCAGCAGGGCCGTGACAGTTAACTATGGCTACACCTTC. This gives the protein CASRAVTVNYGYTF.

The CDR3 DNA reads as TGTGCCAGCAGTCAGGACAGCTATGGCTACACCTTC. Its protein is CASSQDSYGYTF. The chain links TRBV2 to TRBJ1-2; a weak D match, TRBD1 (6 bases). This CDR3 spans 12 amino acids. Trimming shortened V by 5 bases and J by 4 bases, and 8 bases separated the two germline ends. Germline assignment: CDR1 SNHLY and CDR2 FYNNEI.

The chain joins TRBV7-2 to TRBJ1-6, with TRBD1 matching 7 bases. Germline CDR1 SGHTA, CDR2 FQGNSA. The CDR3 has 16 amino acids. Losses at the gene ends were 3 bases for V and 14 bases for J; bases not matched to a gene: 16. CDR3 loop: CASSFRLTGILAALHF. The CDR3 nucleotides are TGTGCCAGCAGCTTCCGTTTGACAGGGATCCTCGCGGCCCTCCACTTT.

The chain employs TRBV5-8 and TRBJ1-1, with D possibly TRBD1 on 5 matching bases. The length of the CDR3 is 16 residues. Germline values: CDR1 SGHTS, CDR2 YDEGEE. V was trimmed by 2 bases and J by 1 base, leaving 15 bases between them. CDR3: CASSFLLGEGNTEAFF. The CDR3 DNA is TGTGCCAGCAGCTTTCTATTGGGGGAGGGGAACACTGAAGCTTTCTTT.

The rearrangement uses TRBV6-4 and TRBJ2-5, with D possibly matching TRBD1 (6 bases). CDR3 size: 13 residues. Trimming removed 0 bases at V and 5 bases at J, with 7 bases between. Germline CDR1 and CDR2: MRHNA and SNTAGT. The CDR3, as DNA: TGTGCCAGCAGTGACTCGAGGGGGGAGACCCAGTACTTC. Translated: CASSDSRGETQYF.

The chain joins TRBV6-1 to TRBJ1-5, with D unresolved. V was pared by 0 bases and J by 7 bases, with 13 bases between. This CDR3 spans 15 amino acids. The germline CDR1 and CDR2 sequences are MNHNS and SASEGT. The CDR3 is CASSEAPAGGQPQHF. The CDR3 coding sequence is TGTGCCAGCAGTGAAGCACCCGCGGGAGGACAGCCCCAGCATTTT.

This chain uses TRBV19 with TRBJ1-2, with D possibly matching TRBD1 (5 bases). Germline V CDR1 and CDR2: LNHDA, SQIVND (reference sequence). Trimming cost V 8 bases and J 3 bases, with 10 bases left between them. This CDR3 has 12 amino acids. CDR3 nucleotides: TGTGCCAGTTTCGACAGTTACTATGGCTACACCTTC. Protein product: CASFDSYYGYTF.

The chain uses TRBV27 and TRBJ1-1; D is unresolved. Trimming pared 6 bases from V and 3 bases from J, leaving 14 bases between. This CDR3 region has 14 residues. Germline V lookup: CDR1 MNHEY, CDR2 SMNVEV (reference sequence). The CDR3 nucleotides are TGTGCCAGCAGAACAACTAAGTGGGACACTGAAGCTTTCTTT. Its protein is CASRTTKWDTEAFF.

This chain uses TRBV16 with TRBJ1-2; 10 bases align to TRBD1. V lost 1 base, J lost 1 base, and 15 bases stayed unmatched. Germline assignment: CDR1 KGHSY and CDR2 FQNENV. The CDR3 is 20 residues long. CDR3: CASSQYDTGTGVDINYGYTF. In nucleotides, the CDR3 is TGTGCCAGCAGCCAATACGACACCGGGACAGGGGTCGATATTAACTATGGCTACACCTTC.

V and J are TRBV11-3 and TRBJ1-1; TRBD1 aligns across 7 bases. Germline loops: CDR1 SGHNT, CDR2 YENEEA. CDR3 length: 13 amino acids. V was pared by 3 bases and J by 5 bases, with 3 bases of the junction left unmatched. The CDR3 spells CASSLTGMTEAFF. CDR3 nucleotides: TGTGCCAGCAGCTTGACAGGGATGACTGAAGCTTTCTTT. Using reference TRBV11-3 and TRBJ1-1 for the parts outside the CDR3, the full variable domain is EAGVVQSPRYKIIEKKQPVAFWCNPISGHNTLYWYLQNLGQGPELLIRYENEEAVDDSQLPKDRFSAERLKGVDSTLKIQPAELGDSAVYLCASSLTGMTEAFFGQGTRLTVV.

The chain carries TRBV9 and TRBJ1-4; D is ambiguous. V gave up 0 bases and J gave up 1 base, with 7 bases separating them. This CDR3 spans 15 amino acids. The germline CDR1 and CDR2 sequences are SGDLS and YYNGEE. DNA of the CDR3: TGTGCCAGCAGCGTAGCAGGCAGAACTAATGAAAAACTGTTTTTT. Translation gives CASSVAGRTNEKLFF.

V usage is TRBV12-2 and J usage is TRBJ1-5. TRBV12-2 is deemed a pseudogene. The CDR3 covers 11 residues. The CDR3, as DNA: TGTGCAAGTCGCTTGAGACAGCCCCAGCATTTT. Amino acids: CASRLRQPQHF.

The chain couples TRBV5-1 to TRBJ2-2; D remains ambiguous. V dropped 4 bases and J dropped 6 bases, with 13 bases sitting between them. This CDR3 is built from 14 residues. Germline CDR1 is SGHRS and CDR2 is YFSETQ. The DNA of the CDR3 is TGCGCCAGCAGCCCAATCGAGCCCCCCGGGGAGCTGTTTTTT. Protein sequence: CASSPIEPPGELFF.

The chain links TRBV28 to TRBJ1-1; no clear D gene. This CDR3 region has 12 residues. CDR1 MDHEN and CDR2 SYDVKM come from the germline V gene. The V end lost 2 bases, the J end lost 8 bases, and 9 bases lay between the germline ends. CDR3 region: CASSLNQAEAFF. CDR3 coding DNA: TGTGCCAGCAGTTTAAATCAGGCGGAAGCTTTCTTT.

J is TRBJ1-6 and V is TRBV18, with TRBD1 identical over 10 bases. The germline V gene encodes CDR1 KGHSH and CDR2 LQKENI. With V trimmed by 5 bases and J by 7 bases, 8 bases remained unmatched. The CDR3 contains 16 residues. The CDR3 protein is CASSAGTGVRNSPLHF. For the CDR3, the DNA is TGTGCCAGCTCAGCTGGGACAGGGGTTAGGAATTCACCCCTCCACTTT.

The V call is TRBV7-9, the J call TRBJ2-3; 11 nucleotides align to TRBD2. Germline CDR1 is SEHNR and CDR2 is FQNEAQ (reference sequence). The CDR3 has 17 amino acids. The junction had 8 bases not matched to a gene; V was cut back by 3 bases and J by 3 bases. CDR3 loop: CASSFLLAGAETDTQYF. CDR3 coding DNA: TGTGCCAGCAGCTTTCTACTAGCGGGGGCCGAGACAGATACGCAGTATTTT. Together with reference TRBV7-9 and TRBJ2-3, the CDR3 gives the full variable domain: DTGVSQNPRHKITKRGQNVTFRCDPISEHNRLYWYRQTLGQGPEFLTYFQNEAQLEKSRLLSDRFSAERPKGSFSTLEIQRTEQGDSAMYLCASSFLLAGAETDTQYFGPGTRLTVL.

A single count supports this clone. The rearrangement uses TRBV7-2 and TRBJ2-1, with 12 bases matching TRBD2. The length of the CDR3 is 15 residues. V trimming: 7 bases; J trimming: 4 bases; junction bases outside the gene matches: 5. CDR1 and CDR2 from the germline V gene are SGHTA and FQGNSA. CDR3: CASTLGLAGYNEQFF. DNA for the CDR3: TGTGCCAGCACCCTCGGACTAGCGGGATACAATGAGCAGTTCTTC.

Notes on this clone: A read error may produce the germline difference seen at one junction end. The chain links TRBV5-1 to TRBJ1-1; 7 nucleotides line up with TRBD1. This CDR3 region has 16 residues. CDR1 and CDR2 from the germline V gene are SGHRS and YFSETQ. CDR3 DNA: TGCGCCAGCAACTTGAGGGCAGGGGGGTCGAACACTGAAGCTTTCTTT. This gives the protein CASNLRAGGSNTEAFF.